This TCR beta chain was sequenced for a study of identical twins. J was trimmed by 0 bases and V by 4 bases; bases with no gene match: 4. CDR1 SGHRS and CDR2 YFSETQ come from the germline V gene. The CDR3 is 15 amino acids. TCRdb reanalysed the 5' RACE reads using MiXCR and keeps one entry per CDR3 protein. Among some 440,000 distinct CDR3 sequences listed, less than 25% were seen once. These sequences were also reported in another study, on T cells expressing NK-cell markers.

The sequence came from a woman aged 18-35 years in good health. J is TRBJ2-3 and V is TRBV5-1; 8 nucleotides align to TRBD2. The source material was CD4+ T cells sorted from blood. The CDR3 is CASSNSGDSTDTQYF. The CDR3 DNA follows: TGCGCCAGCAGCAATAGCGGGGATAGCACAGATACGCAGTATTTT.